The clone carrying this T cell receptor (beta chain) was recorded a few times. Its antigen is undetermined. This specimen comes from a study of CD8+ T cells in alopecia areata. Findings of the study overall: Whether baseline CD8+ expansion is linked to response remains uncertain, given a single nonresponder.

Noted treatment: oral pan-JAK inhibitor, 5-10 mg twice daily. As the sequencing template, cDNA was produced by extracting RNA and reverse transcribing it. Repertoires were generated with immunoSEQ multiplex PCR, while TCRdb's copy carries only in-frame clones and drops some. The sample shows 190,000 or so clones, about 60% of them seen only once. The V end was cut by 6 bases, the J end by 0 bases, with 9 bases between. Per the germline V gene, CDR1 is SNHLY and CDR2 is FYNNEI. This CDR3 comprises 15 residues. This TCR was recovered from a human donor with alopecia areata. The sample was CD8+ T cells sorted from blood, taken at week 24, from a patient treated with tofacitinib. V gene TRBV2 combines with J gene TRBJ1-6; tentatively, D is TRBD1 (5 bases). CDR3 region: CASRNRSSYNSPLHF. The CDR3 coding sequence is TGTGCCAGCAGAAACAGGAGCTCCTATAATTCACCCCTCCACTTT. The entire variable domain, with the rest obtained from reference TRBV2 and TRBJ1-6, is as follows: EPEVTQTPSHQVTQMGQEVILRCVPISNHLYFYWYRQILGQKVEFLVSFYNNEISEKSEIFDDQFSVERPDGSNFTLKIRSTKLEDSAMYFCASRNRSSYNSPLHFGNGTRLTVT.